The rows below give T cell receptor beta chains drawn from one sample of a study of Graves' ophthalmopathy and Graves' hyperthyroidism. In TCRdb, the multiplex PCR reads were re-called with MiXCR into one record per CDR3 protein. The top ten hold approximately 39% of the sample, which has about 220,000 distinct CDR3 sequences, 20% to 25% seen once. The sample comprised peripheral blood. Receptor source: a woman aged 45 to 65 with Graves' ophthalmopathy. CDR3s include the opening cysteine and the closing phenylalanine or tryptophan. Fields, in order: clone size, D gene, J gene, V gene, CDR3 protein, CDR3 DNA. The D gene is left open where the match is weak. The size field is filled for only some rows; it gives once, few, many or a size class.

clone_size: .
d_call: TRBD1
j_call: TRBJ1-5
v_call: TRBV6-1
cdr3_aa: CASRPTGAGPQHF
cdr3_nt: TGTGCCAGCAGACCGACAGGGGCAGGGCCCCAGCATTTT

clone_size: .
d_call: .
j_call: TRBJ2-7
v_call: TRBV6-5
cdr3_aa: CASSLDLRGQYF
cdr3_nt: TGTGCCAGCAGTTTAGACCTACGAGGGCAGTACTTC

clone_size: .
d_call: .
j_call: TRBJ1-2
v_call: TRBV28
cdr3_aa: CGARTLYGYTF
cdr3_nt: TGTGGCGCCCGGACGCTCTATGGCTACACCTTC

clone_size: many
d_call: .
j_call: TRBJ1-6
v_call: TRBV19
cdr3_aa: CASSMGGRYNSPLHF
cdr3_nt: TGTGCCAGTAGTATGGGCGGCAGGTATAATTCACCCCTCCACTTT

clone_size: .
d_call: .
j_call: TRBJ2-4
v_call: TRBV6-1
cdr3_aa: CASSEWGSSKNIQYF
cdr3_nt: TGTGCCAGCAGTGAATGGGGGAGTTCCAAAAACATTCAGTACTTC

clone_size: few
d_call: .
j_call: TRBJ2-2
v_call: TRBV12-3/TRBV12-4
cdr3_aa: CASSSRDGTGELFF
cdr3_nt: TGTGCCAGCAGTTCCAGGGACGGCACCGGGGAGCTGTTTTTT

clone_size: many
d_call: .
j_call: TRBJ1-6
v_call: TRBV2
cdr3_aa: CASSEQGGGSPLHF
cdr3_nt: TGTGCCAGCAGTGAACAGGGCGGCGGTTCACCCCTCCACTTT

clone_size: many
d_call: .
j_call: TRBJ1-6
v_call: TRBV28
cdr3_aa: CASSLGLWNSPLHF
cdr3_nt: TGTGCCAGCAGTTTAGGGCTGTGGAATTCACCCCTCCACTTT

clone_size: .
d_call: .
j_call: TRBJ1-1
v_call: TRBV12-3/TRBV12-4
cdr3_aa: CASSLTENIEAFF
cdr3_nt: TGTGCCAGCAGTCTGACGGAGAACATTGAAGCTTTCTTT

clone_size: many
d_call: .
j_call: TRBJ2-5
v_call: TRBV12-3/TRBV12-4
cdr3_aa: CASSRSAGGEETQYF
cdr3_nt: TGTGCCAGCAGTCGGTCTGCAGGGGGGGAAGAGACCCAGTACTTC

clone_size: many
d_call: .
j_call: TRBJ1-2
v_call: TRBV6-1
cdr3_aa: CASQGGGGVGYGYTF
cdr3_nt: TGTGCCAGCCAAGGTGGGGGGGGTGTCGGCTATGGCTACACCTTC

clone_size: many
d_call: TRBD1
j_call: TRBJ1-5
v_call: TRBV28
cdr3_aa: CASSLLGTANQPQHF
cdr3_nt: TGTGCCAGCAGTTTATTGGGGACAGCCAATCAGCCCCAGCATTTT

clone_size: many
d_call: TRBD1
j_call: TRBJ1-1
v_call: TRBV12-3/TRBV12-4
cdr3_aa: CASSPRGGGFMNTEAFF
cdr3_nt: TGTGCCAGCAGCCCCAGAGGGGGCGGATTCATGAACACTGAAGCTTTCTTT